These 3 T cell receptor beta chains came from one sample sequenced in a study of blood T cell repertoires in COVID-19. Clones were sequenced by immunoSEQ multiplex PCR, and TCRdb holds only the in-frame ones, with some missing. In the table there are 200,000 to 250,000 clones, around 83% of which are singletons. Material for sequencing was peripheral blood. The receptors derive from a woman between 50 and 59 years old with acute or convalescent COVID-19.

The rearrangement joins TRBV19 to TRBJ2-1; 10 positions match TRBD2. J was trimmed by 1 base and V by 7 bases; bases with no gene match: 1. Germline CDR1 LNHDA, CDR2 SQIVND (reference sequence). There are 14 residues in the CDR3. The CDR3, as DNA: TGTGCCAGTAAACTAGCGGGGTCCTACAATGAGCAGTTCTTC. This translates into CASKLAGSYNEQFF.

This chain joins TRBV9 and TRBJ2-3, with 7 bases lining up with TRBD2. J lost 2 bases, V lost 2 bases, and 2 bases had no gene match. Germline V gene sequence: CDR1 SGDLS, CDR2 YYNGEE. The CDR3 runs 14 residues. CDR3 sequence (DNA): TGTGCCAGCAGCGTCCGGGACTACACAGATACGCAGTATTTT. As protein: CASSVRDYTDTQYF. The full variable domain, in which reference TRBV9 and TRBJ2-3 provide the parts outside the CDR3, is DSGVTQTPKHLITATGQRVTLRCSPRSGDLSVYWYQQSLDQGLQFLIQYYNGEERAKGNILERFSAQQFPDLHSELNLSSLELGDSALYFCASSVRDYTDTQYFGPGTRLTVL.

The table lists this clone with a few counts. The gene calls are TRBV7-2 and TRBJ1-6, with D perhaps matching TRBD1 (6 bases). The CDR3 length is 16 residues. Trimming pared 5 bases from V and 6 bases from J, leaving 17 bases between. Germline V lookup: CDR1 SGHTA, CDR2 FQGNSA. CDR3 sequence (DNA): TGTGCCAGCAGCACTAAAGAAAACAGGGCTAATTCACCCCTCCACTTT. It specifies CASSTKENRANSPLHF.